Shown below are 22 T cell receptor beta chains from a single sample sequenced in a study of shared clonotypes between healthy human individuals. Naive-designated CD8 cells lacked CD45RO, were positively enriched for CCR7, and omitted terminally differentiated effector memory CD45RA+ cells. This table comes from immunoSEQ multiplex PCR, and its TCRdb copy is limited to in-frame clones, with some not included. The profile shows approximately 590,000 clones, around 95% of them singletons. Material: naive CD8+ T cells sorted from blood. The receptors were gathered from a woman between 25 and 40 years old in good health.

A single count supports this clone. The chain has TRBV4-1 and TRBJ2-7; tentatively, D is TRBD1 (5 bases). Germline V gene sequence: CDR1 MGHRA, CDR2 YSYEKL. The length of the CDR3 is 15 residues. Trimming took off 0 bases at V and 2 bases at J, with 11 bases between the two ends. This chain's CDR3 is CASSQDPTGTYEQYF. For the CDR3, the DNA is TGCGCCAGCAGCCAAGATCCCACAGGCACCTACGAGCAGTACTTC.

In this sample, this clone turned up a few times. The rearrangement uses TRBV20-1 and TRBJ1-1; 8 bases align to TRBD1. Trimming at V came to 5 bases and at J to 8 bases, leaving 4 bases not matched to a gene. Germline V gene lookup returns CDR1 DFQATT and CDR2 SNEGSKA (reference sequence). This CDR3 has 11 residues. In nucleotides, the CDR3 is TGCAGTGCTGACAGGGGCTTAGAAGCTTTCTTT. Amino acid sequence: CSADRGLEAFF.

The rearrangement uses TRBV2 and TRBJ2-1; 12 positions agree with TRBD2. V lost 4 bases and J lost 2; bases outside the gene matches: 9. The CDR3 loop spans 18 amino acids. Germline V gene sequence: CDR1 SNHLY, CDR2 FYNNEI. CDR3 amino acids: CASSVRLAGEGPYNEQFF. The CDR3 DNA follows: TGTGCCAGCAGTGTCCGACTAGCGGGAGAGGGTCCCTACAATGAGCAGTTCTTC.

The rearrangement links TRBV27 to TRBJ2-5; 9 bases agree with TRBD2. Germline values: CDR1 MNHEY, CDR2 SMNVEV (reference sequence). The trim removed 7 bases at V and 5 bases at J, leaving 14 bases unmatched. The CDR3 extends over 16 amino acids. CDR3 loop: CASTQFSGSGGETQYF. Here the CDR3 DNA reads TGTGCCAGCACCCAATTTAGCGGGAGCGGTGGGGAGACCCAGTACTTC.

CDR3 DNA: TGTGCCAGCAGCCATTCAAGCACCAACGCTTTCAATGAGCAGTTCTTC. Protein sequence: CASSHSSTNAFNEQFF. The chain is built from TRBV27 and TRBJ2-1; D gene unclear. Trimming removed 6 bases at V and 6 bases at J, with 21 bases between. In germline, CDR1 is MNHEY, CDR2 SMNVEV (reference sequence). The CDR3 covers 16 residues.

The chain recombines TRBV19 with TRBJ2-1, with D maybe TRBD1 (6 bases). This CDR3 has 13 residues. Trimming removed 9 bases at V and 7 bases at J, with 16 bases between. CDR1 LNHDA and CDR2 SQIVND come from the germline V gene (reference sequence). The CDR3 here is CASGPDRGNEQFF. In nucleotides, the CDR3 is TGTGCCAGCGGACCGGACAGAGGGAATGAGCAGTTCTTC.

CDR3 nucleotides: TGTGCCAGCAGCTTCTCAAATAGGGGTGCCGGGACGGCCCGTATGGACGAGCAGTACTTC. Amino acid sequence: CASSFSNRGAGTARMDEQYF. The chain carries TRBV7-6 and TRBJ2-7; either TRBD1 or TRBD2 may supply D (5 bases each). Per germline, CDR1 SGHVS and CDR2 FNYEAQ. The CDR3 is made up of 20 amino acids. With 3 bases removed from V and 5 bases from J, the gap between germline ends came to 32 bases.

The chain couples TRBV27 to TRBJ2-2; 8 nucleotides agree with TRBD2. CDR1 is MNHEY, CDR2 SMNVEV, per germline (reference sequence). The V gene end was trimmed by 6 bases and the J gene end by 8 bases; junction bases not matched to a gene: 8. The CDR3 runs 14 residues. The CDR3 reads CASRAGLVMGELFF. In DNA, the CDR3 is TGTGCCAGCAGAGCGGGACTAGTTATGGGGGAGCTGTTTTTT.

This clone showed up just once. The rearrangement uses TRBV6-5 and TRBJ2-5; no definite D call. V was clipped by 2 bases and J by 0 bases, with 10 bases between them. The CDR3 is 15 amino acids. Germline V gene sequence: CDR1 MNHEY, CDR2 SVGAGI. CDR3 sequence: CASSYRQPYQETQYF. The DNA of the CDR3 is TGTGCCAGCAGTTACAGGCAGCCGTACCAAGAGACCCAGTACTTC.

The chain combines TRBV5-4 with TRBJ2-7, with 7 nucleotides matching TRBD2. Trimming cost V 4 bases and J 3 bases; bases outside gene matches: 13. CDR1 and CDR2 (germline): SGHNT, YYREEE (reference sequence). CDR3 size: 16 residues. Written as DNA, the CDR3 is TGTGCCAGCAGCATGACTAGCCCCCTCGACGTCTACGAGCAGTACTTC. It encodes CASSMTSPLDVYEQYF.

The chain links TRBV19 to TRBJ1-1; 7 bases fit TRBD1. Germline V gene sequence: CDR1 LNHDA, CDR2 SQIVND (reference sequence). The CDR3 is 14 residues long. V dropped 7 bases and J dropped 4; count of bases not matched to a gene: 9. The DNA of the CDR3 is TGTGCCAGTATTCCCCGGACAGGTTCCACTGAAGCTTTCTTT. Protein sequence: CASIPRTGSTEAFF.

This clone was observed once. This sequence joins TRBV6-4 and TRBJ2-3; 13 bases are shared with TRBD2. The CDR3 runs to 16 residues. CDR1 MRHNA and CDR2 SNTAGT come from the germline V gene. V shed 9 bases, J shed 5 bases, and the junction held 11 bases outside the gene matches. The CDR3 sequence is CASATSGRAGEDTQYF. CDR3 bases: TGTGCCAGTGCTACTAGCGGGAGGGCCGGGGAAGATACGCAGTATTTT.

As concerns this clone: Other DNA sequences from this sample encode an identical CDR3 as well. The chain is built from TRBV19 and TRBJ2-2; D may be TRBD1 (5 bases). Germline lookup yields CDR1 LNHDA and CDR2 SQIVND (reference sequence). Trimming removed 3 bases from V and 2 bases from J, with 10 bases in between. The CDR3 loop spans 15 amino acids. The CDR3 nucleotides read TGTGCCAGTAGTATCGCTCAGGGAAACACCGGGGAGCTGTTTTTT. Residues: CASSIAQGNTGELFF.

The rearrangement links TRBV27 to TRBJ1-2; no reliable D call. This CDR3 has 16 residues. Per germline, CDR1 MNHEY and CDR2 SMNVEV (reference sequence). V lost 2 bases, J lost 5 bases, and 18 bases lay in between. CDR3 bases: TGTGCCAGCAGTTTAATTCCGTCGGGGTCCCATTATGGCTACACCTTC. Amino acid sequence: CASSLIPSGSHYGYTF.

In this sample, this clone turned up once. This chain links TRBV10-3 with TRBJ2-7; 9 bases line up with TRBD2. The V gene end was trimmed by 4 bases and the J gene end by 3 bases; junction bases not matched to a gene: 10. Germline lookup yields CDR1 ENHRY and CDR2 SYGVKD. The CDR3 sequence is 16 residues long. The CDR3 sequence is CAISGDSASGIYEQYF. Here the CDR3 DNA reads TGTGCCATCAGTGGGGACAGTGCTAGCGGGATCTACGAGCAGTACTTC.

The chain uses TRBV5-6 and TRBJ2-7; 9 bases map to TRBD2. This CDR3 comprises 15 residues. Germline values: CDR1 SGHDT, CDR2 YYEEEE. V lost 4 bases to trimming and J lost 2 bases; unmatched junction nucleotides: 7. The CDR3 nucleotides read TGTGCCAGCAGCCGTAAACTAGCGGGTACCTACGAGCAGTACTTC. Protein product: CASSRKLAGTYEQYF.

CDR3 sequence reads: CASSPRGRDGYTF. The CDR3 coding sequence is TGCGCCAGCAGTCCCCGGGGGAGGGATGGCTACACCTTC. The chain uses TRBV4-1 and TRBJ1-2; D possibly corresponds to TRBD1 (5 bases). Trimming took 6 bases from V and 6 from J, leaving 14 bases between them. Germline loops: CDR1 MGHRA, CDR2 YSYEKL. CDR3 size: 13 residues.

The chain recombines TRBV7-9 with TRBJ2-7; D could derive from TRBD1 or TRBD2 (5 bases each). The CDR3 loop spans 15 amino acids. V was cut by 5 bases and J by 3 bases, with 17 bases left in between. Germline values: CDR1 SEHNR, CDR2 FQNEAQ (reference sequence). For the CDR3, the DNA is TGTGCCAGCAGCCCTGGGACGGTTACATACTACGAGCAGTACTTC. Amino acid sequence: CASSPGTVTYYEQYF.

V usage is TRBV28 and J usage is TRBJ2-7; no reliable D call. V lost 3 bases, J lost 0 bases, and 21 bases lay in between. Germline V gene lookup returns CDR1 MDHEN and CDR2 SYDVKM. The CDR3 extends over 18 amino acids. The CDR3 reads CASSFEITKSFNSYEQYF. CDR3 nucleotides: TGTGCCAGCAGTTTTGAAATTACTAAAAGTTTCAACTCCTACGAGCAGTACTTC.

The chain joins TRBV5-1 to TRBJ2-5, with D uncertain. This CDR3 has 14 residues. V was clipped by 1 base and J by 1 base, with 8 bases between them. Germline CDR1 SGHRS, CDR2 YFSETQ. CDR3 nucleotides: TGCGCCAGCAGCTTGCATGATCGCCAAGAGACCCAGTACTTC. This sequence encodes CASSLHDRQETQYF.

The rearrangement joins TRBV10-1 to TRBJ2-7, with 8 bases aligning to TRBD1. V lost 8 bases, J lost 6 bases, and 12 bases stayed unmatched. CDR1 and CDR2 from the germline V gene are WNHNN and SYGVQD (reference sequence). CDR3 length: 14 residues. DNA for the CDR3: TGCGCCAGCTCAGGACAGGGCTCCTCTCCCGAGCAGTACTTC. It codes for CASSGQGSSPEQYF.

This chain uses TRBV7-8 with TRBJ2-2, with unresolved D. Per germline, CDR1 SGHVS and CDR2 FQNEAQ. V was cut by 6 bases and J by 4 bases, with 12 bases left in between. The CDR3 covers 14 residues. The CDR3 region is CASSGYFVTGELFF. CDR3 nucleotide sequence: TGTGCCAGCAGTGGATATTTCGTCACCGGGGAGCTGTTTTTT. Combining the CDR3 with reference TRBV7-8 and TRBJ2-2 gives the whole variable domain GAGVSQSPRYKVAKRGQDVALRCDPISGHVSLFWYQQALGQGPEFLTYFQNEAQLDKSGLPSDRFFAERPEGSVSTLKIQRTQQEDSAVYLCASSGYFVTGELFFGEGSRLTVL.